Listed below are T cell receptor beta chains from one sample, sequenced in a study of Ad26.COV2.S vaccination and SARS-CoV-2 variants. Profiling relied on immunoSEQ multiplex PCR, and the TCRdb table lists in-frame clones only, not all of them. Found here are around 500,000 clones, roughly nine tenths of them singletons; the top ten hold about 1.7%. The material sequenced was peripheral blood, taken in a trial of Ad26.COV2.S vaccine versus placebo. The receptors come from a person aged 18-65 years who received the Ad26.COV2.S COVID-19 vaccine or a placebo. Each CDR3 is given with its conserved first and last residue. Each record gives: clone size, V gene, D gene, J gene, CDR3 length, CDR3 DNA, CDR3 protein. D genes are given only for firm matches. Expanded clones get a size class; other rows say once, few or many, or leave the size out.

clone_size: .
v_call: TRBV25-1
d_call: .
j_call: TRBJ2-1
cdr3_length: 13
cdr3_nt: TGTGCCACAATTCCGTCGTCCGGGGGTACCCAGTTCTTC
cdr3_aa: CATIPSSGGTQFF

clone_size: .
v_call: TRBV7-2
d_call: .
j_call: TRBJ1-3
cdr3_length: 16
cdr3_nt: TGTGCCAGCAGCTCCCCCTGGGGCCGGAGCGGAAACACCATATATTTT
cdr3_aa: CASSSPWGRSGNTIYF

clone_size: few
v_call: TRBV7-2
d_call: TRBD1
j_call: TRBJ1-2
cdr3_length: 14
cdr3_nt: TGTGCCAGCAGCTTAGGGGGGACAGTGAGGAGCTACACCTTC
cdr3_aa: CASSLGGTVRSYTF

clone_size: .
v_call: TRBV5-1
d_call: .
j_call: TRBJ1-6
cdr3_length: 16
cdr3_nt: TGCGCCAGCAGCTTGGAGGCAGTAGAATATAATTCACCCCTCCACTTT
cdr3_aa: CASSLEAVEYNSPLHF

clone_size: .
v_call: TRBV7-6
d_call: TRBD1
j_call: TRBJ1-1
cdr3_length: 14
cdr3_nt: TGTGCCAGCAGCTTACGGGTACAGGGACAGGAAGCTTTCTTT
cdr3_aa: CASSLRVQGQEAFF

clone_size: .
v_call: TRBV5-8
d_call: .
j_call: TRBJ2-7
cdr3_length: 14
cdr3_nt: TGTGCCAGCAGCTTGCGCGGGATCTCCTACGAGCAGTACTTC
cdr3_aa: CASSLRGISYEQYF

clone_size: .
v_call: TRBV28
d_call: .
j_call: TRBJ1-2
cdr3_length: 15
cdr3_nt: TGTGCCAGCAGCCCATTTGGGAATAGGGTCTATGGCTACACCTTC
cdr3_aa: CASSPFGNRVYGYTF

clone_size: .
v_call: TRBV28
d_call: TRBD1
j_call: TRBJ1-4
cdr3_length: 15
cdr3_nt: TGTGCCAGCAAAACCCCCGGGACAGGGAATGAAAAACTGTTTTTT
cdr3_aa: CASKTPGTGNEKLFF

clone_size: once
v_call: TRBV18
d_call: TRBD1
j_call: TRBJ1-5
cdr3_length: 20
cdr3_nt: TGTGCCAGCTCACCAATTCGCTCGGGACAGGGGATACATAGCAATCAGCCCCAGCATTTT
cdr3_aa: CASSPIRSGQGIHSNQPQHF

clone_size: .
v_call: TRBV12-3/TRBV12-4
d_call: TRBD2
j_call: TRBJ2-1
cdr3_length: 12
cdr3_nt: TGTGCCAGCAACGGGGGGGGCAATGAGCAGTTCTTC
cdr3_aa: CASNGGGNEQFF

clone_size: .
v_call: TRBV30
d_call: .
j_call: TRBJ1-2
cdr3_length: 13
cdr3_nt: TGTGCCTGGAGTGTTCGGCAGGGGTTAGTCTACACCTTC
cdr3_aa: CAWSVRQGLVYTF

clone_size: .
v_call: TRBV27
d_call: .
j_call: TRBJ2-1
cdr3_length: 12
cdr3_nt: TGTGCCAGCGGGAGACTAAACAATGAGCAGTTCTTC
cdr3_aa: CASGRLNNEQFF

clone_size: few
v_call: TRBV2
d_call: TRBD1
j_call: TRBJ1-6
cdr3_length: 16
cdr3_nt: TGTGCCAGCAGTGCATCCGGGACAGCCTATAATTCACCCCTCCACTTT
cdr3_aa: CASSASGTAYNSPLHF

clone_size: .
v_call: TRBV7-2
d_call: .
j_call: TRBJ1-2
cdr3_length: 15
cdr3_nt: TGTGCCAGCAGCCTTCAGCCGTCGGGTAACTATGGCTACACCTTC
cdr3_aa: CASSLQPSGNYGYTF

clone_size: .
v_call: TRBV3-1/TRBV3-2
d_call: TRBD1
j_call: TRBJ1-1
cdr3_length: 14
cdr3_nt: TGTGCCAGCAGCCAACTGGGGACAGGGACTGAAGCTTTCTTT
cdr3_aa: CASSQLGTGTEAFF

clone_size: .
v_call: TRBV7-6
d_call: .
j_call: TRBJ1-6
cdr3_length: 18
cdr3_nt: TGTGCCAGCAGCTTACGTCCAGGGAATAGCTCCTATAATTCACCCCTCCACTTT
cdr3_aa: CASSLRPGNSSYNSPLHF

clone_size: .
v_call: TRBV7-2
d_call: .
j_call: TRBJ1-6
cdr3_length: 15
cdr3_nt: TGTGCCAGCAGCAGACAGGTCTCCTATAATTCACCCCTCCACTTT
cdr3_aa: CASSRQVSYNSPLHF

clone_size: .
v_call: TRBV28
d_call: TRBD1
j_call: TRBJ1-2
cdr3_length: 15
cdr3_nt: TGTGCCAGCAGTTTATACGGGACAGAGGTTGATGGCTACACCTTC
cdr3_aa: CASSLYGTEVDGYTF

clone_size: .
v_call: TRBV6-5
d_call: .
j_call: TRBJ2-5
cdr3_length: 11
cdr3_nt: TGTGCCAGCAGGTACAGCGGGACCCAGTACTTC
cdr3_aa: CASRYSGTQYF

clone_size: few
v_call: TRBV7-8
d_call: .
j_call: TRBJ2-4
cdr3_length: 13
cdr3_nt: TGTGCCAGCAGCTTCCAGAGGGGAAACATTCAGTACTTC
cdr3_aa: CASSFQRGNIQYF

clone_size: .
v_call: TRBV10-3
d_call: .
j_call: TRBJ2-5
cdr3_length: 13
cdr3_nt: TGTGCCATCAGAACAGGGAACCAAGAGACCCAGTACTTC
cdr3_aa: CAIRTGNQETQYF

clone_size: .
v_call: TRBV3-1/TRBV3-2
d_call: .
j_call: TRBJ2-7
cdr3_length: 19
cdr3_nt: TGTGCCAGCAGCCAAGATCAGTGGGGTCGGGACAATGACACCTACGAGCAGTACTTC
cdr3_aa: CASSQDQWGRDNDTYEQYF